This T cell receptor beta chain was sequenced in a study of blood T cell repertoires in COVID-19 (TCRdb year 2020). For the wider study: Collaborator samples came from the United States, Italy and Spain and covered acute and convalescent phases of COVID-19. The material from the prospective study consisted of cDNA or gDNA derived from T cells, B-cell-depleted T cells, or PBMCs. Subjects who had been exposed to COVID-19, were actively infected with it, or had recovered from it provided the deeply sampled blood TCRbeta repertoires that made up the dataset. The repertoires were released in a freely available public database meant as a resource for research on the immune response to SARS-CoV-2. The samples were drawn from two sources: the first 160 participants of the ongoing ImmuneRACE study, and 950 to 1,500 subjects contributed by 6 global collaborators. A de-identified subject ID, COVID-19 status, age in years and sex were almost always included in the sample metadata. Where HLA class I and class II types were available, the types were taken from metadata supplied by the sample provider, not from assay-based typing.

TCRbeta CDR3 regions were amplified from genomic DNA by means of the immunoSEQ Assay, a bias-controlled multiplex PCR. As for the original processing: The number of nucleated cells in each sample was estimated by amplification of reference gene primers within the assay. To quantify the absolute abundance of each unique TCRbeta CDR3 rearrangement, sequence reads were collapsed and filtered. For each sample, productive Simpson clonality was calculated by taking the square root of Simpson's diversity index across productive rearrangements. TCRdb obtained this table from immuneACCESS and retained in-frame rearrangements with V and J assigned. These tables miss some clones; where compared with another copy, unresolved V genes account for less than half of the shortfall, and the remainder is unexplained. The V and J calls and the clone size are those of that table, but D and trimming were determined from the DNA. The sample records about 190,000 clones, 70% to 90% of which are singletons. The biggest ten clones account for approximately 4.5% of the sample.

Taken from cysteine to phenylalanine, the CDR3 has 14 residues. Only the CDR3 portion is preserved as DNA: 42 bases, with reading frame beginning at the first base. The junction shows trimming of 1 base on V and 12 bases on J, plus 15 bases between the germline ends. The germline V gene encodes CDR1 SEHNR and CDR2 FQNEAQ (reference sequence). The collaborating institutions used their own protocols to collect whole blood in K2EDTA tubes. Collaborator samples were shipped for TCRbeta analysis as frozen whole blood, isolated PBMCs, or DNA extracted from either sample type. A word on this clone: What antigen it recognizes has not been identified. No quality values exist for individual bases; no much larger clone is one base distant.

The investigation overall reported the following: The amount of clinical and demographic metadata varied by source and participant and was provided uncurated.

Recombination joined TRBV7-9 with TRBJ1-4; a tentative D match to TRBD1 spans 6 bases. The sequenced sample consisted of peripheral blood. The receptor's source is a human donor in a cohort sampled during active COVID-19. This receptor has the CDR3 CASSLGQAQEELFF. The bases read TGTGCCAGCAGCTTAGGACAGGCCCAAGAAGAACTGTTTTTT.